The source of this TCR beta chain is a study of identical twins. Study observations and caveats: The conclusions drew on cross-sectional statistical analysis instead of tracking the same donors. For monozygotic twins, models underestimated out-of-frame TCR alpha sharing. Fewer insertions were carried by abundant cord blood beta clonotypes, but none was seen in memory repertoires.

From the 5' RACE reads, TCRdb called clonotypes with MiXCR, one entry per CDR3 protein. The table lists some 560,000 distinct CDR3 sequences, 9.5% to 10% of them singletons, with under 3.5% in the top ten. V gave up 0 bases and J gave up 4 bases, with 10 bases separating them. In germline, CDR1 is SGHRS, CDR2 YFSETQ. This CDR3 comprises 14 residues. Ten or more counts support this clonotype. The target antigen is unknown. This sample was also put to use in a study of yellow fever vaccine responses in identical twins. That source notes: Twins showed a vaccine T cell response that reportedly seemed partly convergent, partly personalized.

Input material: PBMCs. The sequence came from a woman aged 18-29 years in good health. The chain couples TRBV5-1 to TRBJ2-5; TRBD2 is a possible D gene (6 bases). CDR3 sequence reads: CASSLDRGRETQYF. CDR3 nucleotides: TGCGCCAGCAGCTTGGATCGGGGGAGAGAGACCCAGTACTTC.